This TCR beta chain is from a study of cytomegalovirus exposure and HLA in healthy donors (dated by TCRdb to about 2017). At the level of the whole study: An earlier analysis of roughly 500 of the donors reported 276 Gb of sequence data and 100 million to 130 million unique TCR beta sequences from 150 million to 200 million T cells. Across approximately 400 genotyped donors of the cohort, an average of approximately 240,000 unique TCR beta nucleotide sequences per donor were sequenced, and 15% to 20% of those sequences were non-productive. The T cell repertoires of some 670 subjects were profiled by immunosequencing and related to cytomegalovirus serostatus. All discovery cohort repertoires had been generated on a single sequencing platform. Class I and class II HLA loci were covered by the typing at four-digit resolution. To study patterns of TCR occurrence, a later analysis re-analyzed previously published TCR beta repertoires from more than 550 donors and added high-resolution HLA genotyping. About 280 gigabases of sequencing data and approximately 93 million unique TCR sequences were included in an early release covering about 600 HLA-typed donors. Typing coverage varied by locus: 629-630 donors for A, B, C, DRB1 and DQB1; roughly 520 for DQA1; 606 for DPA1; around 450 for DPB1. The study aimed to test whether cataloging public T cell receptors could reveal signatures of past pathogen exposure. Alongside the repertoire data, information on donor age, sex, ethnicity and CMV serostatus was compiled. Of the 300 to 450 genotyped donors, approximately 80% were placed in the genetic ancestry cluster associated with self-reported Caucasian donors. The later analysis used no new phenotypic data to find candidate immune exposures, relying instead on TCR beta sequences and their occurrence across donors. The study combined high-throughput TCR immunosequencing, statistical association of individual TCRs with disease status, and machine learning to predict cytomegalovirus infection status. In addition to the first cohort of 666 subjects, a separate validation cohort of approximately 130 different subjects was used. An earlier analysis of 587 of the donors applied high-throughput TCR beta sequencing to assess whether each TCR beta V gene segment acted as functional or pseudogenic. Genome-wide SNP genotypes for about 60% of the roughly 670 donors were used in a later genetic analysis, which treated that subset as a discovery cohort. Because of strong linkage in the cohort, four or five DR-DQ haplotypes were treated as single units for association and clustering.

Remarks on this clone: Its cognate antigen has yet to be identified. Within one base of it there is no much larger clone, and no base qualities were kept.

Findings and caveats that apply to the study as a whole: At a false discovery rate of 0.05, a later analysis linked 15,000 to 20,000 TCR beta sequences to specific HLA alleles. While some public TCRs were present in many individuals, most TCR sequences turned up only very rarely across donors. A later genetic analysis reported fewer N-insertions in productive TCRs among donors in an Asian-associated ancestry cluster than the roughly 700-donor mean. When HLA alleles, especially DR and DQ, strongly co-occurred, attributing TCR associations to individual alleles was difficult. In a later analysis, the rate of TCR association differed among HLA loci, with DRB1 alleles having the most associated TCRs and HLA-C alleles having the fewest. In an earlier analysis of about 600 of the donors, most TCR beta V segments appeared in productive rearrangements about 90% or about 30% of the time, broadly matching IMGT annotations. The classifier was reported to diagnose cytomegalovirus status with high specificity and sensitivity in both the original and validation cohorts. Three of the identified cytomegalovirus-associated TCR beta chains were confirmed in vitro to be specific for cytomegalovirus antigens. Sequencing depth was assumed to be roughly uniform across donors in the presence/absence analyses, though that assumption may not hold. Some IMGT-functional V segments, including TRBV6-2 and TRBV6-3, could not be told apart with the 87-base-pair reads, so those segments were excluded. Compared with equally common non-associated chains, HLA-associated TCR beta chains in a later analysis were more clonally expanded and had lower generation probabilities. A later analysis reported that several top co-occurrence clusters appeared linked to parvovirus B19, influenza, CMV and Epstein-Barr virus. The sequencing pipeline was judged likely to have produced a cluster of highly shared sequence variants as a technical artifact. Only TCR beta chains were sequenced in this cohort, and the absence of alpha or paired-chain data limited detectable features. Because counts were too low, approximately 18 rarely observed V segments, including chromosome 9 orphons, were excluded from the earlier analysis of some 540 of the donors. A further reported finding was that TCR beta sequences accurately predicted the HLA-A and HLA-B alleles for most subjects in the first cohort. Correlated functional status among segregating V segments might be attributable to linkage disequilibrium, but an unknown experimental factor could not be ruled out. Most CMV-associated TCR beta chains appeared to be HLA-restricted in a later analysis, and the HLA associations seemed to be driven largely by CMV exposure. Because HLA typing was unavailable for some donors at each locus, only the typed subset was used in association tests. It was suggested by the authors that the approach could potentially be generalized to other disease states and immunological phenotypes. Immune exposure information for the cohort was limited to CMV serostatus. In the study, about 150 TCR beta chains were listed as associated with cytomegalovirus. A later genetic analysis associated a missense DCLRE1C variant with V-gene and J-gene trimming of TCR beta chains, and an independent cohort replicated the association.

The library was built by means of the immunoSEQ multiplex PCR assay. The multiplex PCR relied on a mix of 60 forward primers for TCR Vbeta segments and 13 reverse primers for TCR Jbeta segments. Amplification of the CDR3 region of rearranged TCR beta genes was performed with a multiplex PCR assay on genomic DNA. The Illumina HiSeq System was used to sequence the amplified TCR beta libraries as 87-base-pair reads. The study's processing was this. In a later analysis, some 80 million unique TCR beta chains were counted across the roughly 610 repertoires, and approximately 11 million of these chains were shared by at least two donors. To remove PCR and sequencing errors, raw reads were error-corrected and collapsed into unique sequences using a nearest-neighbor algorithm that merged closely related sequences. To assign V, D and J gene segments, CDR3 sequences were aligned to IMGT reference sequences. For a sequence to be retained, a match of at least six nucleotides to both a V gene segment and a J gene segment was required. A rearrangement counted as productive if the CDR3 had no stop codons and remained in frame with V and J, and every other rearrangement counted as non-productive. CDR3 was defined according to IMGT convention as the region running from the second conserved V-encoded cysteine to the conserved J-encoded phenylalanine. The earlier analysis of 500 to 600 of the donors excluded sequences that lacked an unambiguous match to a single V gene segment. An earlier analysis of a few hundred of the donors called V segments functional above 56.7% productive rearrangements and segregating when the between-donor standard deviation exceeded 5%. A statistical classification framework was built for diagnosing cytomegalovirus status from the catalog of TCR beta chain sequences. In a later analysis, V and J genes were assigned by comparing TCR nucleotide sequences against IMGT/GENE-DB human TR gene sequences. In a later analysis, CDR3 sequences and most-parsimonious VDJ recombination scenarios were assigned using the TCRdist pipeline. In a later analysis, each TCR beta chain was defined by its CDR3 amino acid sequence together with its V-gene family, and reads without a unique V-gene family were excluded. As a way to deal with suspected cross-contamination and a sequencing artifact, a later analysis dropped 592 nucleotide sequences that were highly shared and had low generation probability. For each public chain, a later analysis derived a clonal expansion index from normalized ranks of inferred template counts within each repertoire. In a later analysis, generation probabilities were computed using a VDJ recombination model fitted to out-of-frame rearrangements, and the results were checked against IGoR. In a later analysis, TCR-TCR, TCR-HLA and TCR-CMV co-occurrence was scored with hypergeometric tests, and a repertoire-size bias correction was applied to TCR pairs. In a later analysis, false discovery rates were estimated by permuting HLA or CMV assignments 20 times. A later analysis grouped co-occurring TCRs with DBSCAN, adding TCRdist sequence similarity when clustering within HLA-allele-positive subsets. For co-occurrence clustering, repertoires with fewer than 30,000 or more than 120,000 public chains were excluded, along with a handful of repertoires with anomalous nucleotide sharing. TCRdb obtained this table from immuneACCESS and retained in-frame rearrangements with V and J assigned. These tables miss some clones; where compared with another copy, unresolved V genes account for less than half of the shortfall, and the remainder is unexplained. V and J calls and clone size follow that table, whereas D and trimming were derived from the DNA. This sample is represented by about 120,000 clones; about 81% of them were singletons. The ten top clones hold about 1.8% of the sample.

Reading the germline V gene gives CDR1 SGHTA and CDR2 FQGNSA. Here V drops 5 bases and J drops 1 base, and the junction holds 7 bases not matched to any gene. CDR3 length: 16 amino acids, cysteine to phenylalanine. CDR3 DNA only is kept here, 48 bases in frame from base 1. The cohort was made up of several hundred healthy bone marrow donors. All cohort members were sampled while nominally healthy, although unrecorded immune exposures were likely present. The donor was CMV seronegative and belonged to the group of approximately 320 seronegative cohort members. Every donor gave a peripheral blood sample, and the peripheral blood mononuclear cells from that sample were used for TCR beta sequencing. The Qiagen DNeasy Blood Extraction Kit was used to extract genomic DNA from the blood cell samples.

The sample comprised PBMCs. Rearrangement joined TRBV7-2 to TRBJ2-3; the central 9 bases match TRBD1. This clonotype originated in a man aged 35 to 55 in good health and CMV-seronegative. This receptor has the CDR3 CASSIQGARGTDTQYF. The sequenced DNA: TGTGCCAGCAGCATACAGGGGGCGCGGGGCACAGATACGCAGTATTTT.